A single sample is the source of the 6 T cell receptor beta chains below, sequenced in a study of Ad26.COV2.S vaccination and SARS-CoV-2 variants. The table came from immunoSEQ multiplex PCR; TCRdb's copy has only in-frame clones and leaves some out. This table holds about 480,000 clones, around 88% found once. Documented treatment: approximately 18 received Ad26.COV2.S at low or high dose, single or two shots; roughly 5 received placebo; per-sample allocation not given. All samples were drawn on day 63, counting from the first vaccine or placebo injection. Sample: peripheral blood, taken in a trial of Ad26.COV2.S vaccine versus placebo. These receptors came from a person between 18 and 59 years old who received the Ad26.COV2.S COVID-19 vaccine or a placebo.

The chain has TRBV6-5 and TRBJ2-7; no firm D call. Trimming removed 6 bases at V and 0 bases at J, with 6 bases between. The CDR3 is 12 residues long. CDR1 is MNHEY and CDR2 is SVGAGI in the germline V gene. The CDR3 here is CASRADSYEQYF. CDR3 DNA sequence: TGTGCCAGCAGGGCGGACTCCTACGAGCAGTACTTC.

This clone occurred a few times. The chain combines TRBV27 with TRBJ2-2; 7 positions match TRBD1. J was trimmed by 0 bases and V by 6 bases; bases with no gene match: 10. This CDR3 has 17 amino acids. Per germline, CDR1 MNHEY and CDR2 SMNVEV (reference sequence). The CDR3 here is CASSLSPGQANTGELFF. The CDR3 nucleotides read TGTGCCAGCAGCCTGTCGCCCGGACAGGCGAACACCGGGGAGCTGTTTTTT.

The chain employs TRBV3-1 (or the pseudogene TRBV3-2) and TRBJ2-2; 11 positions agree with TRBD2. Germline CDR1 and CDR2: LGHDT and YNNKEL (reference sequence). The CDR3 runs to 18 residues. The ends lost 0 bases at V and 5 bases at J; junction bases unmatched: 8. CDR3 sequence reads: CASSQDSLAGERTGELFF. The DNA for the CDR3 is TGTGCCAGCAGCCAAGACTCACTAGCGGGAGAAAGGACCGGGGAGCTGTTTTTT.

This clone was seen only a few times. DNA of the CDR3: TGTGCCAGCAGTTTAGACGTCAACAGACAGCATTTT. Translated, it gives CASSLDVNRQHF. The chain couples TRBV12-3 or TRBV12-4 to TRBJ1-5; no clear D. Trimming stripped 1 base from V and 13 bases from J, with 11 bases between. The CDR3 runs to 12 residues.

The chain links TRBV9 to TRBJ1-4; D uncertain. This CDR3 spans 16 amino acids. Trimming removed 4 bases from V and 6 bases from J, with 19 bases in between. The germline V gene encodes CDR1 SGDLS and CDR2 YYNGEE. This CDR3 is CASSTHGGEVDEKLFF. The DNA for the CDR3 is TGTGCCAGCAGCACCCACGGTGGGGAAGTGGATGAAAAACTGTTTTTT.

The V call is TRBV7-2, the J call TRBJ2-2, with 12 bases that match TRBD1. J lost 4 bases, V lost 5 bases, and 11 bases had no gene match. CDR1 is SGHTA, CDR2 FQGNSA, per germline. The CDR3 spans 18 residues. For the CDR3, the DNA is TGTGCCAGCAGCCAACGGGACAGGGGGCGCGCCATCACCGGGGAGCTGTTTTTT. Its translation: CASSQRDRGRAITGELFF.